These 26 T cell receptor beta chains were all obtained from the same sample, sequenced in a study of CD8 T cells in ankylosing spondylitis. TCRdb used MiXCR to reprocess the 5' RACE reads, holding one entry per CDR3 protein. The sample has roughly 250,000 distinct CDR3 sequences, 8% to 9.5% seen once; the top ten hold around 6.8%. The sequenced material came from blood, either unsorted or a sorted T cell fraction (not recorded which). Receptors originate from a male donor with ankylosing spondylitis or in good health (not recorded which).

This clonotype appeared many times. V usage is TRBV2 and J usage is TRBJ2-2, with 8 bases identical to TRBD2. V lost 3 bases to trimming and J lost 1 base; unmatched junction nucleotides: 7. The germline V gene has CDR1 SNHLY and CDR2 FYNNEI. The CDR3 consists of 17 residues. CDR3 loop: CASSDLPGGENTGELFF. The CDR3 DNA is TGTGCCAGCAGTGACCTTCCCGGGGGGGAGAACACCGGGGAGCTGTTTTTT.

Turning to this clonotype: A much larger clone is a single base away; this may be a read error. The chain employs TRBV7-2 and TRBJ2-2; D gene unclear. Germline loops: CDR1 SGHTA, CDR2 FQGNSA. The CDR3 runs to 14 residues. The V end lost 1 base, the J end lost 9 bases, and 12 bases lay between the germline ends. The CDR3 loop is CASSLVSVNWELFF. DNA of the CDR3: TGTGCCAGCAGCTTAGTAAGTGTAAACTGGGAGCTGTTTTTT. The variable domain in full, with the rest retrieved from reference TRBV7-2 and TRBJ2-2, is GAGVSQSPSNKVTEKGKDVELRCDPISGHTALYWYRQSLGQGLEFLIYFQGNSAPDKSGLPSDRFSAERTGGSVSTLTIQRTQQEDSAVYLCASSLVSVNWELFFGEGSRLTVL.

This clonotype came up many times. The chain joins TRBV10-3 to TRBJ1-2; no reliable D call. This CDR3 comprises 13 residues. Trimming shortened V by 0 bases and J by 4 bases, and 6 bases separated the two germline ends. Germline V gene sequence: CDR1 ENHRY, CDR2 SYGVKD. CDR3 coding DNA: TGTGCCATCAGTGAGTCTGACCTCTATGGCTACACCTTC. Amino acids: CAISESDLYGYTF.

The genes are TRBV20-1 and TRBJ1-2; TRBD1 matches 8 bases. The CDR3 loop spans 14 amino acids. Germline CDR1 reads DFQATT; CDR2 reads SNEGSKA (reference sequence). Trimming at V came to 0 bases and at J to 8 bases, leaving 8 bases not matched to a gene. Here the CDR3 reads CSARDRQGKQGYTF. Written as DNA, the CDR3 is TGCAGTGCTAGAGATAGACAGGGGAAACAAGGCTACACCTTC.

Many counts were recorded for this clonotype. This sequence joins TRBV5-1 and TRBJ2-1; no clear D. Germline CDR1 SGHRS, CDR2 YFSETQ. The CDR3 contains 16 residues. The V end lost 4 bases, the J end lost 5 bases, and 19 bases lay between the germline ends. The CDR3 DNA reads as TGCGCCAGCAGCCCCTACAGTTTCCCTACTAACAATGAGCAGTTCTTC. Residues: CASSPYSFPTNNEQFF.

The CDR3, as DNA: TGCAGTGCCAAGGACAGAAGCTCCTACAATGAGCAGTTCTTC. This gives the protein CSAKDRSSYNEQFF. The chain joins TRBV20-1 to TRBJ2-1; a weak D match, TRBD1 (6 bases). CDR3 size: 14 residues. The ends were cut back, 6 bases at V and 0 bases at J, with 12 bases in the middle. Germline CDR1 DFQATT, CDR2 SNEGSKA (reference sequence).

In this sample, this clonotype turned up once. A much larger clonotype is one base distant, so this may be a read error. V and J are TRBV14 and TRBJ2-7, with D hard to call. CDR1 and CDR2 from the germline V gene are SGHDN and FVKESK. This CDR3 is built from 11 residues. CDR3 sequence reads: CAGSHSYEQYF. The DNA of the CDR3 is TGTGCCGGCAGCCACTCCTACGAGCAGTACTTC.

This clonotype was counted a single time. This rearrangement joins TRBV6-1 to TRBJ1-1, with 8 bases lining up with TRBD1. Trimming at V came to 8 bases and at J to 1 base, leaving 3 bases not matched to a gene. Germline CDR1 and CDR2: MNHNS and SASEGT. This CDR3 comprises 13 residues. In nucleotides, the CDR3 is TGTGCCAGCGGACAGGGAGGGAACACTGAAGCTTTCTTT. Amino acid sequence: CASGQGGNTEAFF.

This clonotype was observed many times. The J gene is TRBJ1-5, the V gene TRBV12-3 or TRBV12-4; the D gene is possibly TRBD1 (6 bases). V was cut by 2 bases and J by 6 bases, with 14 bases left in between. The CDR3 extends over 15 amino acids. CDR3 nucleotide sequence: TGTGCCAGCAGTTTATCTGGGGGCGCGGGTCAGCCCCAGCATTTT. Translation: CASSLSGGAGQPQHF.

There are a few counts of this clonotype. This rearrangement joins TRBV5-8 to TRBJ1-5; 9 nucleotides align to TRBD1. V trimming: 0 bases; J trimming: 6 bases; junction bases outside the gene matches: 4. In germline, CDR1 is SGHTS, CDR2 YDEGEE. The length of the CDR3 is 15 residues. Written as DNA, the CDR3 is TGTGCCAGCAGCTTGGAGACAGGGGGGGGTCAGCCCCAGCATTTT. Amino acid sequence: CASSLETGGGQPQHF.

This clonotype occurred many times. The chain joins TRBV5-1 to TRBJ2-5, with D unclear. This CDR3 is built from 12 residues. Germline V gives CDR1 SGHRS, CDR2 YFSETQ. Trimming left V 4 bases short and J 0 bases short, with 4 bases between. CDR3 bases: TGCGCCAGCAGCGGAAACCAAGAGACCCAGTACTTC. It specifies CASSGNQETQYF.

This clonotype was counted ten times or more. The chain combines TRBV18 with TRBJ2-1, with a tentative D call TRBD2 (6 bases). CDR1 and CDR2 from the germline V gene are KGHSH and LQKENI. Trimming pared 2 bases from V and 9 bases from J, leaving 14 bases between. CDR3 size: 14 residues. The CDR3 loop reads CASSPDYRGGEQFF. The CDR3 nucleotides are TGTGCCAGCTCACCAGACTATCGGGGAGGTGAGCAGTTCTTC.

This clonotype showed up many times. The chain joins TRBV29-1 to TRBJ1-1; D is ambiguous. The ends were cut back, 5 bases at V and 0 bases at J, with 4 bases in the middle. The CDR3 is 11 amino acids. Germline CDR1 SQVTM, CDR2 ANQGSEA. The DNA of the CDR3 is TGCAGCGTTCCGATGAACACTGAAGCTTTCTTT. Translated, it gives CSVPMNTEAFF.

This clonotype appeared many times. V and J are TRBV9 and TRBJ2-1; TRBD2 is a possible D gene (5 bases). The CDR3 is 15 residues long. V lost 0 bases and J 4 bases, leaving 11 bases between the germline ends. Germline CDR1 SGDLS, CDR2 YYNGEE. Here the CDR3 reads CASSVGLSAYNEQFF. CDR3 in DNA: TGTGCCAGCAGCGTAGGTCTTAGCGCTTACAATGAGCAGTTCTTC.

The genes are TRBV29-1 and TRBJ2-1; no reliable D call. The CDR3 is 12 amino acids. The V gene's germline CDR1 is SQVTM and CDR2 ANQGSEA. Trimming took off 5 bases at V and 8 bases at J, with 13 bases between the two ends. In DNA form, the CDR3 reads TGCAGCGTTTCACCGAATCGGGATGAGCAGTTCTTC. Its translation: CSVSPNRDEQFF.

This clonotype has ten or more counts. The chain recombines TRBV4-3 with TRBJ1-6, with D possibly matching TRBD1 (6 bases). V lost 4 bases and J lost 0, with 10 bases in between. This CDR3 comprises 16 residues. Germline-derived CDR1 and CDR2 are LGHNA and YSLEER. In DNA, the CDR3 is TGCGCCAGCAGCCCCGGACAGAGCTCCTATAATTCACCCCTCCACTTT. Translation gives CASSPGQSSYNSPLHF.

Concerning this clonotype itself: This may stem from a read error, because a much larger clone lies one nucleotide away. The CDR3 reads CASGASGTDTQYF. The CDR3 bases are TGTGCCAGCGGCGCGAGCGGCACAGATACGCAGTATTTT. The chain recombines TRBV6-6 with TRBJ2-3; no definite D call. Germline V gene sequence: CDR1 MNHNY, CDR2 SVGAGI (reference sequence). V lost 8 bases to trimming and J lost 1 base, with 10 bases between them. The length of the CDR3 is 13 residues.

A word on this clonotype: A much bigger clone sits one base away, suggesting this may be a read error. The chain is built from TRBV7-6 and TRBJ1-2, with 8 positions matching TRBD1. The length of the CDR3 is 13 residues. The germline gives CDR1 SGHVS, CDR2 FNYEAQ. Here the CDR3 reads CGSSDGTGGGYTF. CDR3 in DNA: TGTGGCAGCAGCGACGGGACAGGAGGCGGCTACACCTTC.

This clonotype was detected a few times. The V gene is TRBV12-3 or TRBV12-4, the J gene TRBJ2-3, with D tentatively TRBD1 (5 bases). V lost 2 bases and J 4 bases, leaving 10 bases between the germline ends. The CDR3 sequence is 14 residues long. CDR3 sequence (DNA): TGTGCCAGCAGTTTATCAGGGTTGGCAGATACGCAGTATTTT. This translates into CASSLSGLADTQYF.

This clonotype was seen many times. The chain couples TRBV5-1 to TRBJ1-2; 8 bases map to TRBD1. Germline trimming cut 0 bases from V and 8 bases from J; bases unmatched to any gene: 6. The CDR3 covers 14 residues. Germline V gene sequence: CDR1 SGHRS, CDR2 YFSETQ. The CDR3 nucleotides read TGCGCCAGCAGCTTGGAGGCAGGGGGCGACGGCTACACCTTC. This encodes CASSLEAGGDGYTF.

This clonotype was recorded many times. The chain recombines TRBV30 with TRBJ2-2, with 9 bases lining up with TRBD2. The CDR3 has 15 amino acids. Germline lookup yields CDR1 GTSNPN and CDR2 SVGIG (reference sequence). Losses at the gene ends were 2 bases for V and 4 bases for J; bases not matched to a gene: 5. The CDR3 DNA reads TGTGCCTGGAGTCGCGGACTAGCGCTCACCGGGGAGCTGTTTTTT. It specifies CAWSRGLALTGELFF.

This clonotype came up many times. The rearrangement joins TRBV19 to TRBJ2-1; TRBD2 matches at 10 bases. Trimming took 7 bases from V and 8 from J; bases not matched to a gene: 11. The CDR3 extends over 15 amino acids. In germline, CDR1 is LNHDA, CDR2 SQIVND (reference sequence). CDR3 loop: CASKPSASGRHEQFF. CDR3 in DNA: TGTGCCAGTAAGCCCAGCGCTAGCGGGAGACATGAGCAGTTCTTC. Using reference TRBV19 and TRBJ2-1 for the parts outside the CDR3, the full variable domain is DGGITQSPKYLFRKEGQNVTLSCEQNLNHDAMYWYRQDPGQGLRLIYYSQIVNDFQKGDIAEGYSVSREKKESFPLTVTSAQKNPTAFYLCASKPSASGRHEQFFGPGTRLTVL.

This clonotype was seen a handful of times. The chain recombines TRBV20-1 with TRBJ1-5; 7 bases are a match to TRBD1. CDR3 length equals 13 residues. The V and J ends lost 3 bases and 6 bases, in that order; junction bases with no gene match: 5. CDR1 is DFQATT, CDR2 SNEGSKA, per germline (reference sequence). The CDR3 region is CSASRGQGQPQHF. The CDR3, as DNA: TGCAGTGCTAGTAGGGGGCAGGGTCAGCCCCAGCATTTT.

The chain carries TRBV12-3 or TRBV12-4 and TRBJ2-2, with 7 bases fitting TRBD1. The CDR3 extends over 15 amino acids. V was clipped by 5 bases and J by 3 bases; unmatched bases: 6. The CDR3 bases are TGTGCCAGCAGTGAGAACAGGGGACACACCGGGGAGCTGTTTTTT. Protein: CASSENRGHTGELFF.

There are many counts of this clonotype. V is TRBV12-3 or TRBV12-4 and J is TRBJ2-5, with D perhaps matching TRBD1 (6 bases). CDR3 length: 16 amino acids. V lost 3 bases, J lost 5 bases, and 19 bases lay in between. CDR3 bases: TGTGCCAGCAGTTTCGTGTACCAGAGGGGGAAGGAGACCCAGTACTTC. Its protein product is CASSFVYQRGKETQYF.

This clonotype showed up many times. The chain combines TRBV11-1 with TRBJ2-2; no reliable D call. Trimming pared 4 bases from V and 1 base from J, leaving 4 bases between. Germline lookup yields CDR1 SGHAT and CDR2 FQDESV (reference sequence). The CDR3 extends over 13 amino acids. The CDR3 coding sequence is TGTGCCAGCAGCTCGGAGAACACCGGGGAGCTGTTTTTT. Amino acid sequence: CASSSENTGELFF. The whole variable domain, remainder taken from reference TRBV11-1 and TRBJ2-2, is EAEVAQSPRYKITEKSQAVAFWCDPISGHATLYWYRQILGQGPELLVQFQDESVVDDSQLPKDRFSAERLKGVDSTLKIQPAELGDSAMYLCASSSENTGELFFGEGSRLTVL.